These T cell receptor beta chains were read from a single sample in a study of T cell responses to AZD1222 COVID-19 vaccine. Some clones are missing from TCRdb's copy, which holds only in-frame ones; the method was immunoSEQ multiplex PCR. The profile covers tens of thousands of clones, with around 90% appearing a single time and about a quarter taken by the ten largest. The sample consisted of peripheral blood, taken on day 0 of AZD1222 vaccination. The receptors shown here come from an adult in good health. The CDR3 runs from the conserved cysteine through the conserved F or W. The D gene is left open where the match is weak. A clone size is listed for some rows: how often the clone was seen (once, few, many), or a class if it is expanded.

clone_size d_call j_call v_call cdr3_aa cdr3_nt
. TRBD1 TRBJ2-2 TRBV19 CASSPGQVPGELFF TGTGCCAGTAGTCCAGGACAGGTCCCCGGGGAGCTGTTTTTT
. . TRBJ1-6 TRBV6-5 CASTPNLNSPLHF TGTGCCAGCACCCCGAACCTTAATTCACCCCTCCACTTT
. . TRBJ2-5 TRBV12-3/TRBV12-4 CASSFSEETQYF TGTGCCAGCAGTTTCTCAGAAGAGACCCAGTACTTC
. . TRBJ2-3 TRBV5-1 CASSLALDTDTQYF TGCGCCAGCAGCTTGGCATTAGACACAGATACGCAGTATTTT
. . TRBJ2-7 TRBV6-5 CASSLGQSVFYEQYF TGTGCCAGCAGTTTAGGGCAATCGGTGTTCTACGAGCAGTACTTC
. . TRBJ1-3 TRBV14 CASSQDLSPGYSGNTIYF TGTGCCAGCAGCCAAGATCTTAGCCCTGGTTACTCTGGAAACACCATATATTTT
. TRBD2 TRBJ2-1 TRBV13 CASSLTSGRAEQFF TGTGCCAGCAGCTTAACTAGCGGGAGGGCTGAGCAGTTCTTC
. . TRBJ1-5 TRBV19 CASRTWDQPQHF TGTGCCAGCCGGACGTGGGATCAGCCCCAGCATTTT
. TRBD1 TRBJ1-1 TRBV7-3 CASSDRVFSEAFF TGTGCCAGCAGTGACAGGGTCTTCTCTGAAGCTTTCTTT
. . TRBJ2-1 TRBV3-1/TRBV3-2 CASSQASWERNEQFF TGTGCCAGCAGCCAAGCCTCGTGGGAACGTAATGAGCAGTTCTTC
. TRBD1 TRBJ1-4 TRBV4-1 CASSQSPGQGYEKLFF TGCGCCAGCAGCCAATCACCGGGACAGGGCTATGAAAAACTGTTTTTT
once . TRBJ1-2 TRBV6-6 CASSYSKDAEGYTF TGTGCCAGCAGTTACTCGAAGGACGCAGAAGGCTACACCTTC